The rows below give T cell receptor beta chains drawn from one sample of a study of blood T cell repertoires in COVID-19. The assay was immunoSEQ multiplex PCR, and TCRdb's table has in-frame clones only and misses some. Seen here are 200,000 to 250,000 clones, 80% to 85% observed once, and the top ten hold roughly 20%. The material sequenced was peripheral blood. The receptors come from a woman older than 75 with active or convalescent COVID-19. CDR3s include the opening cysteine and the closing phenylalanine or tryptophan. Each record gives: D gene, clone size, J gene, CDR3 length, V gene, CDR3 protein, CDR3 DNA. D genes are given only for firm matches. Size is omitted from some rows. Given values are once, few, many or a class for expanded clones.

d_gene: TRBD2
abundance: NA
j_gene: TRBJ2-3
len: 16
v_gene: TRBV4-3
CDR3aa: CASSQVPAGEPDTQYF
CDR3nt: TGCGCCAGCAGCCAAGTTCCAGCGGGAGAGCCAGATACGCAGTATTTT

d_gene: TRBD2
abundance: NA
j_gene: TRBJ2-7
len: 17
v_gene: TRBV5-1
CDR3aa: CASSLVPSGNLIYEQYF
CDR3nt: TGCGCCAGCAGCTTGGTCCCTAGCGGGAATTTAATCTACGAGCAGTACTTC

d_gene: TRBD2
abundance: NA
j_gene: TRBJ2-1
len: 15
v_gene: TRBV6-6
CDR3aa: CASRLGLAGVDEQFF
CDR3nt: TGTGCCAGCAGGTTGGGACTAGCGGGAGTAGATGAGCAGTTCTTC

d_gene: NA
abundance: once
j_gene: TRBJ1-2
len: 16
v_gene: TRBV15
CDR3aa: CATSRDGAGFGYGYTF
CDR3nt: TGTGCCACCAGCAGAGATGGGGCGGGGTTCGGCTATGGCTACACCTTC

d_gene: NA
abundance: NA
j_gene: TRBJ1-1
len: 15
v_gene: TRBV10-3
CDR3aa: CAIRLHGTQNTEAFF
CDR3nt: TGTGCCATCAGGCTTCACGGGACACAGAACACTGAAGCTTTCTTT

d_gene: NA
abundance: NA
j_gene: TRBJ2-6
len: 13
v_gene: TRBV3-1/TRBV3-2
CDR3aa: CASTLSGANVLTF
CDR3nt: TGTGCCAGCACCCTCTCTGGGGCCAACGTCCTGACTTTC

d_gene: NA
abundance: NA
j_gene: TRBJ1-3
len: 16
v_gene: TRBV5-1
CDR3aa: CASRLNPGVGGNTIYF
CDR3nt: TGCGCCAGCAGGTTAAACCCCGGGGTTGGAGGAAACACCATATATTTT

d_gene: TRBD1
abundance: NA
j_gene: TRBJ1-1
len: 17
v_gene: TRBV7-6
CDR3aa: CASSLERPDRGNAEAFF
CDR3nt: TGTGCCAGCAGCTTAGAACGCCCGGACAGGGGGAATGCTGAAGCTTTCTTT

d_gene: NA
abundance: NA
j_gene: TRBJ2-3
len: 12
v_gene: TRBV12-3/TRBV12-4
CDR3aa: CASSSSADTQYF
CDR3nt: TGTGCCAGCAGTTCTAGTGCAGATACGCAGTATTTT

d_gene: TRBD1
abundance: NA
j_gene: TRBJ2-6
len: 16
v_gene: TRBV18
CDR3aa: CASSPSTGTGANVLTF
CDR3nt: TGTGCCAGCTCACCCTCGACAGGGACCGGGGCCAACGTCCTGACTTTC

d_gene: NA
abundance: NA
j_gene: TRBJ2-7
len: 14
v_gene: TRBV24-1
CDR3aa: CATSNTTDSYEQYF
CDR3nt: TGTGCCACCAGCAACACTACCGACAGTTACGAGCAGTACTTC

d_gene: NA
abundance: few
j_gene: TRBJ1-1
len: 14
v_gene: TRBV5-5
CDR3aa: CASSSSTLNTEAFF
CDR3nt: TGTGCCAGCAGCTCCTCGACTCTGAACACTGAAGCTTTCTTT

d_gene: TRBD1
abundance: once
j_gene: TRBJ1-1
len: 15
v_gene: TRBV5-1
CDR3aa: CASSFTGGSGTEAFF
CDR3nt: TGCGCCAGCAGCTTTACAGGGGGTTCGGGCACTGAAGCTTTCTTT

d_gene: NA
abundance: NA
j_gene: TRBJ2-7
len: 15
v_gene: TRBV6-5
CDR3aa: CASSSDTAKIYEQYF
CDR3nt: TGTGCCAGCAGTTCCGACACGGCGAAGATCTACGAGCAGTACTTC

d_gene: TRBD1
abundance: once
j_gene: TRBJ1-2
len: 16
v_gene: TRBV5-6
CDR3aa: CASSLGQGGKADGYTF
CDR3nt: TGTGCCAGCAGCTTAGGACAGGGAGGAAAAGCGGATGGCTACACCTTC

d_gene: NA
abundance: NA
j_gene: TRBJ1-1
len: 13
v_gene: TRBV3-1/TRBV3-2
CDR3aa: CASSPTALAEAFF
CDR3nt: TGTGCCAGCAGCCCCACAGCCTTGGCGGAAGCTTTCTTT

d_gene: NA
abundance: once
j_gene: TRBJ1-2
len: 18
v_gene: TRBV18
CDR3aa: CASSPLGVGQGQGYGYTF
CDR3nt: TGTGCCAGCTCACCTTTAGGAGTCGGGCAGGGGCAAGGCTATGGCTACACCTTC

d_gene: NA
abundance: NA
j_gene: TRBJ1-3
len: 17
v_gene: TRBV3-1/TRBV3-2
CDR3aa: CASSQDAVANTGNTIYF
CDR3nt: TGTGCCAGCAGCCAAGATGCGGTGGCTAACACTGGAAACACCATATATTTT

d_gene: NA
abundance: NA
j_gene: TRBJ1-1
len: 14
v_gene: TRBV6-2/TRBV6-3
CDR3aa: CASSYITGISEAFF
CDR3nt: TGTGCCAGCAGTTACATAACAGGGATCTCTGAAGCTTTCTTT

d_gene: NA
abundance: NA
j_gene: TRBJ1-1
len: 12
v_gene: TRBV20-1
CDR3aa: CSASWGRDEAFF
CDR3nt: TGCAGTGCTAGTTGGGGGCGAGATGAAGCTTTCTTT

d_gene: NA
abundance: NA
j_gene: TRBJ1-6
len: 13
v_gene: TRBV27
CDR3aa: CASSLSYGHSLHF
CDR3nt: TGTGCCAGCAGTTTATCGTATGGGCATTCCCTCCACTTT

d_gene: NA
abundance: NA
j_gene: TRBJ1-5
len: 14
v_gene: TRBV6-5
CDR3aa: CASREGRENQPQHF
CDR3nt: TGTGCCAGCAGAGAGGGACGGGAGAATCAGCCCCAGCATTTT

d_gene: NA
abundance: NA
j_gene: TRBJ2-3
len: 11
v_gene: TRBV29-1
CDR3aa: CSVGFTDTQYF
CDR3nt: TGCAGCGTCGGGTTCACAGATACGCAGTATTTT

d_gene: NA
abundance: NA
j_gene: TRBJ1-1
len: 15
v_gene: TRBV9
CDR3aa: CASSPGGALNTEAFF
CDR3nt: TGTGCCAGCTCCCCCGGGGGGGCTCTCAACACTGAAGCTTTCTTT

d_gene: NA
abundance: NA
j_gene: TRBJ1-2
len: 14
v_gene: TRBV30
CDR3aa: CAWRHGGIKGGYTF
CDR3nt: TGTGCCTGGAGACACGGCGGGATAAAGGGAGGCTACACCTTC

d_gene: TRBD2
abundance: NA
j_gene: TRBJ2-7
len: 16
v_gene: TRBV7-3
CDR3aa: CASSPSSGTSGIPQYF
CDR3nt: TGTGCCAGCAGCCCTTCGTCCGGGACTAGCGGGATTCCGCAGTACTTC

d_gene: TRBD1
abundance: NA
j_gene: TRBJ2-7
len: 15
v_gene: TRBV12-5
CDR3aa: CASGLGDRWSYEQYF
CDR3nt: TGTGCTAGTGGTTTGGGGGACAGGTGGTCCTACGAGCAGTACTTC

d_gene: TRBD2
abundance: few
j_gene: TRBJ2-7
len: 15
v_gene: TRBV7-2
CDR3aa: CASSLTSGLSYEQYF
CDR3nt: TGTGCCAGCAGCTTAACTAGCGGTTTATCCTACGAGCAGTACTTC

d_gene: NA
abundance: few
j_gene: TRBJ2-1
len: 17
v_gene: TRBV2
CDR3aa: CALSMGGTGRAYNEQFF
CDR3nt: TGTGCCCTATCCATGGGGGGCACGGGGAGGGCCTACAATGAGCAGTTCTTC

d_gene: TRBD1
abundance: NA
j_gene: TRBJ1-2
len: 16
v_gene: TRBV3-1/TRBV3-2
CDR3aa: CASSQVPPRQGNGYTF
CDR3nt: TGTGCCAGCAGCCAAGTCCCGCCTAGACAGGGAAACGGCTACACCTTC

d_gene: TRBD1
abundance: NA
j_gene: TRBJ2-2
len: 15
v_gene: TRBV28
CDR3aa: CASSLRGLGTGELFF
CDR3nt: TGTGCCAGCAGTTTAAGGGGGCTCGGCACCGGGGAGCTGTTTTTT

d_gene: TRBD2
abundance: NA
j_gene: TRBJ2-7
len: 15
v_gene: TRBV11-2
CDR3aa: CASSLEGLTLYEQYF
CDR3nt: TGTGCCAGCAGCTTAGAGGGACTAACCCTCTACGAGCAGTACTTC

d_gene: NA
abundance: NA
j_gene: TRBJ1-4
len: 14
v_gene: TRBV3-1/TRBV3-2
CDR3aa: CASSPPEDNEKLFF
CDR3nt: TGTGCCAGCAGCCCCCCGGAGGATAATGAAAAACTGTTTTTT

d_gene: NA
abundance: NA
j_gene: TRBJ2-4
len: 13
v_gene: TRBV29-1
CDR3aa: CSVEDLAKNIQYF
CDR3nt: TGCAGCGTTGAAGATCTAGCCAAAAACATTCAGTACTTC

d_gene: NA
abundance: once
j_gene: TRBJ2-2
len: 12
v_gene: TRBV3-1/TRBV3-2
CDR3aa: CASSQPLGELFF
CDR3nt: TGTGCCAGCAGCCAACCTCTCGGGGAGCTGTTTTTT

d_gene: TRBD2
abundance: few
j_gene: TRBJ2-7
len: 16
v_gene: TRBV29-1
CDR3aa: CSVKPVLAGATYEQYF
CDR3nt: TGCAGCGTTAAACCTGTGCTAGCGGGAGCTACTTACGAGCAGTACTTC

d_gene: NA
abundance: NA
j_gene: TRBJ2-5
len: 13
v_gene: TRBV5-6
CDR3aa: CASSPSGVETQYF
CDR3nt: TGTGCCAGCAGCCCATCGGGAGTCGAGACCCAGTACTTC

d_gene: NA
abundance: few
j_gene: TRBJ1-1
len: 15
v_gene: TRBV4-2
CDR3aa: CASSQDQGLNTEAFF
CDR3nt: TGTGCCAGCAGCCAAGACCAGGGTCTGAACACTGAAGCTTTCTTT

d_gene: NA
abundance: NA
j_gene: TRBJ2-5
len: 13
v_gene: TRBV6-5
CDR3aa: CASRRTTQETQYF
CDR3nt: TGTGCCAGCAGACGGACTACTCAAGAGACCCAGTACTTC

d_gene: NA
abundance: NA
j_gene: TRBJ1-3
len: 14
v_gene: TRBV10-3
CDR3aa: CAIREGHSGNTIYF
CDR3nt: TGTGCCATCAGGGAGGGCCACTCTGGAAACACCATATATTTT

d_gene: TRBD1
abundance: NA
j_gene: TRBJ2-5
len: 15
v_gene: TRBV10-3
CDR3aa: CAIITGQGARETQYF
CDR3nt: TGTGCCATCATTACGGGACAGGGGGCGCGGGAGACCCAGTACTTC